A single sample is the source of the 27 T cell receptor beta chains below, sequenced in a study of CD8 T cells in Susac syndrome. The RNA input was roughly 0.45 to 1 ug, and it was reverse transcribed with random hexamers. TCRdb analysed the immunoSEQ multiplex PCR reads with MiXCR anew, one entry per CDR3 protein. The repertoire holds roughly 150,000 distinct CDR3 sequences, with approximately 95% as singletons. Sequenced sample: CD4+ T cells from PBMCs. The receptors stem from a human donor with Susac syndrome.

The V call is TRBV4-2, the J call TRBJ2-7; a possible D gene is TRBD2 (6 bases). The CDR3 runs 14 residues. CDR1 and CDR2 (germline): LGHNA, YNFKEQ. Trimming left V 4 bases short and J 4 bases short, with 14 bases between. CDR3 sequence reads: CASSPDRGIYEQYF. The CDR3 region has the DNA TGTGCCAGCAGCCCGGACCGGGGGATTTACGAGCAGTACTTC.

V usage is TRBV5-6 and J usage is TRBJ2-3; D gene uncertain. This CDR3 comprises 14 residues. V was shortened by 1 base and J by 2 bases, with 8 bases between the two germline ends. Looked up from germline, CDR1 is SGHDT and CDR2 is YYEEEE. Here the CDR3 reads CASSLSSTTDTQYF. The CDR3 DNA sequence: TGTGCCAGCAGCTTGTCGTCCACCACAGATACGCAGTATTTT.

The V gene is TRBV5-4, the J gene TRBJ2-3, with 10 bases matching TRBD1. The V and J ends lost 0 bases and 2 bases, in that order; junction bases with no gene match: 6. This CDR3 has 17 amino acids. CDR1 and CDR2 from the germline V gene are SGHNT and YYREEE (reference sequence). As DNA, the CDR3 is TGTGCCAGCAGCTTGGCCCCGGGACAGGGGTTCACAGATACGCAGTATTTT. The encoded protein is CASSLAPGQGFTDTQYF.

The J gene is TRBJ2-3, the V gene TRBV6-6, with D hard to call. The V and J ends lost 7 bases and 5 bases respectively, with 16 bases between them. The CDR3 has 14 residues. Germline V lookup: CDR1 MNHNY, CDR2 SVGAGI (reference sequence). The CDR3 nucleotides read TGTGCCAGCATGCAAGCCGTCTTGGGAGATACGCAGTATTTT. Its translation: CASMQAVLGDTQYF.

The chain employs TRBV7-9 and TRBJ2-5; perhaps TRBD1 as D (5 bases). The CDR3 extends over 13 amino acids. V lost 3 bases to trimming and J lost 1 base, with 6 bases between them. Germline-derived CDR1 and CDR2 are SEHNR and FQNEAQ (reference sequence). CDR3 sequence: CASSLQGQETQYF. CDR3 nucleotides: TGTGCCAGCAGCTTGCAGGGCCAAGAGACCCAGTACTTC.

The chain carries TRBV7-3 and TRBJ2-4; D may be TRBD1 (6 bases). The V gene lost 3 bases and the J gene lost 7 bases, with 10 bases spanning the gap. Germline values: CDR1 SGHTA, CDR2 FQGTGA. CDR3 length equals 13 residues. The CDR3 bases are TGTGCCAGCAGCTTGGACCAGGGGAACATTCAGTACTTC. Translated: CASSLDQGNIQYF.

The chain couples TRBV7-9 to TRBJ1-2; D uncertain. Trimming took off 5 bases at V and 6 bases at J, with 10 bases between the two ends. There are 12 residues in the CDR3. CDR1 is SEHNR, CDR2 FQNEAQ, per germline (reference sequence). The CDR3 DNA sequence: TGTGCCAGCAGCGTGAACATCGATGGCTACACCTTC. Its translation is CASSVNIDGYTF.

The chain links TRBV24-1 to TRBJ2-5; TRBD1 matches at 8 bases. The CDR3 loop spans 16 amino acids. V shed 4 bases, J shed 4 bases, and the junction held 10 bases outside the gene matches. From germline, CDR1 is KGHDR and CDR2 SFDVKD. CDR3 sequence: CATSDNRGTRGETQYF. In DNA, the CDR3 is TGTGCCACCAGTGACAACAGGGGGACAAGGGGAGAGACCCAGTACTTC.

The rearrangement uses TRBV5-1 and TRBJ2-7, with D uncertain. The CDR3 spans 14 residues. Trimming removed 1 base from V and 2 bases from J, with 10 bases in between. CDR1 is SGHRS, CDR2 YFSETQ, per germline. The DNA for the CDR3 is TGCGCCAGCAGCTTGTCCGGGCCGGCCTACGAGCAGTACTTC. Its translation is CASSLSGPAYEQYF.

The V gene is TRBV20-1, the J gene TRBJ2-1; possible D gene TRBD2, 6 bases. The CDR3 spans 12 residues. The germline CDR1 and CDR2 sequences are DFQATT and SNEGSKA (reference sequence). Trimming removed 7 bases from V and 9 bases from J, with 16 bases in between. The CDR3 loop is CSVLGRLSEQFF. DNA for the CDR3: TGCAGTGTTTTGGGGAGGTTAAGTGAGCAGTTCTTC.

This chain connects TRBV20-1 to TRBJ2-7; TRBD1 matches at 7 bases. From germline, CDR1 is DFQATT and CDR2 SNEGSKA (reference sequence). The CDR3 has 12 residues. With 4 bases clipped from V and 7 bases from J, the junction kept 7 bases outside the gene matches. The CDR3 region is CSATGTAKEQYF. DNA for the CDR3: TGCAGTGCTACCGGGACAGCCAAGGAGCAGTACTTC.

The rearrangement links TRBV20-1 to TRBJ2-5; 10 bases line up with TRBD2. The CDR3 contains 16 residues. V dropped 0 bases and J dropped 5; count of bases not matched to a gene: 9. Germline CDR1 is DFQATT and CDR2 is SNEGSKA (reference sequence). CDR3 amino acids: CSARDVSGGARETQYF. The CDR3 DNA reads TGCAGTGCTAGAGATGTCAGCGGGGGGGCTCGGGAGACCCAGTACTTC.

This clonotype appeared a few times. This chain's CDR3 is CASSQATGNTEAFF. In nucleotides, the CDR3 is TGTGCCAGCAGCCAAGCCACAGGGAACACTGAAGCTTTCTTT. The J gene is TRBJ1-1, the V gene TRBV3-1; tentatively, D is TRBD1 (5 bases). Germline V CDR1 and CDR2: LGHDT, YNNKEL (reference sequence). The CDR3 is 14 residues long. Trimming stripped 1 base from V and 1 base from J, with 7 bases between.

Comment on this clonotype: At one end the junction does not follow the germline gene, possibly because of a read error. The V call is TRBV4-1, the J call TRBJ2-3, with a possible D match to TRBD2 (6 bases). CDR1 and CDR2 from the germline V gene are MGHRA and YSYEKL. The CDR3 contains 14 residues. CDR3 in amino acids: CASSQGGPGRITHF. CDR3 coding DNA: TGCGCCAGCAGCCAGGGAGGTCCCGGAAGGATCACGCATTTT.

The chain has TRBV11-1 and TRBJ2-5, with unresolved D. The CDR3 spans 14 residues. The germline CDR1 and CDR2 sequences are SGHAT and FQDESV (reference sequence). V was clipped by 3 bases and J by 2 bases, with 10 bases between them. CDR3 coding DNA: TGTGCCAGCAGCTTTGGCGCTGCTCAAGAGACCCAGTACTTC. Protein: CASSFGAAQETQYF. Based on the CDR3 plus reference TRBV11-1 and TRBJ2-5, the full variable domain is EAEVAQSPRYKITEKSQAVAFWCDPISGHATLYWYRQILGQGPELLVQFQDESVVDDSQLPKDRFSAERLKGVDSTLKIQPAELGDSAMYLCASSFGAAQETQYFGPGTRLLVL.

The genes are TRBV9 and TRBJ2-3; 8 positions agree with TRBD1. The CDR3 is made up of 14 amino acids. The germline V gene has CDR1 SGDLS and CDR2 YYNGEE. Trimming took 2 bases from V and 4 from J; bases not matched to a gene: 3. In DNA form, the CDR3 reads TGTGCCAGCAGCGTTGGACAGGGCGCAGATACGCAGTATTTT. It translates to CASSVGQGADTQYF.

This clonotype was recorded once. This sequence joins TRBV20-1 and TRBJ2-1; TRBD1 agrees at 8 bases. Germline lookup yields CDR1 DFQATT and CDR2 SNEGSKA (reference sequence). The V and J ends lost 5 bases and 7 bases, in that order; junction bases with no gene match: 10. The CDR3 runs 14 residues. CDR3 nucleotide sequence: TGCAGTGCTCCGGACAGGGAGGTGGGGAATGAGCAGTTCTTC. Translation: CSAPDREVGNEQFF.

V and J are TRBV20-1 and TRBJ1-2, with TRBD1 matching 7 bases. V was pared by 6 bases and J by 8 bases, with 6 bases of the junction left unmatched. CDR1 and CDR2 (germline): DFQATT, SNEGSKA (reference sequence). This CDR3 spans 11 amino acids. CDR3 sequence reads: CSAGTDRGYTF. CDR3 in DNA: TGCAGTGCCGGGACAGACCGCGGCTACACCTTC.

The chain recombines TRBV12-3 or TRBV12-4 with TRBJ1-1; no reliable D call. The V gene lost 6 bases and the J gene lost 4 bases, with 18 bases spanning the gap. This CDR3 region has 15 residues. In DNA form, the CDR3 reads TGTGCCAGCAGCCTCGCTTGGGAGGTGAGCACTGAAGCTTTCTTT. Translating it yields CASSLAWEVSTEAFF.

In nucleotides, the CDR3 is TGTGCCAGCAGCGGCCCTCTGGGATACGAGCAGTACTTC. Amino acids: CASSGPLGYEQYF. The chain employs TRBV14 and TRBJ2-7, with D unresolved. This CDR3 is built from 13 residues. Trimming took off 5 bases at V and 4 bases at J, with 12 bases between the two ends. In germline, CDR1 is SGHDN, CDR2 FVKESK.

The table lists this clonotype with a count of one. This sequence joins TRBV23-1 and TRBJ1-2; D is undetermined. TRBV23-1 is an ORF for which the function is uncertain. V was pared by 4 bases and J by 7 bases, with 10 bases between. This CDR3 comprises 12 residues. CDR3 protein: CASSPSPCGYTF. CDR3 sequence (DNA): TGCGCCAGCAGTCCTTCGCCCTGTGGCTACACCTTC.

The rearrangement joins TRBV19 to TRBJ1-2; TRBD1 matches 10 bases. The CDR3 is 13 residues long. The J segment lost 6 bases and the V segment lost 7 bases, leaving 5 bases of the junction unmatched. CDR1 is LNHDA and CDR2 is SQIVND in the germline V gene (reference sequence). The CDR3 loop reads CASTRGQGDGYTF. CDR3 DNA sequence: TGTGCCAGTACCCGAGGACAGGGGGATGGCTACACCTTC. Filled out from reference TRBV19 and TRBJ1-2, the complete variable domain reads DGGITQSPKYLFRKEGQNVTLSCEQNLNHDAMYWYRQDPGQGLRLIYYSQIVNDFQKGDIAEGYSVSREKKESFPLTVTSAQKNPTAFYLCASTRGQGDGYTFGSGTRLTVV.

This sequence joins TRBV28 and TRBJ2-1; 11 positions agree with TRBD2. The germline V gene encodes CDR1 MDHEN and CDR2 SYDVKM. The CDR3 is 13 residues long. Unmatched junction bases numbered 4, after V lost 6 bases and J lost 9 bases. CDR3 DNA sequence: TGTGCCAGCAGGGCTAGCGGGAGGCCTGAGCAGTTCTTC. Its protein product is CASRASGRPEQFF.

The CDR3 reads CASSQEGGSLSNQPQHF. CDR3 nucleotides: TGTGCCAGCAGCCAAGAAGGGGGAAGCCTTAGCAATCAGCCCCAGCATTTT. The rearrangement uses TRBV4-2 and TRBJ1-5; tentatively, D is TRBD1 (6 bases). The CDR3 has 17 amino acids. Germline V CDR1 and CDR2: LGHNA, YNFKEQ. Deletions cut 0 bases from V and 0 bases from J, with 12 bases between.

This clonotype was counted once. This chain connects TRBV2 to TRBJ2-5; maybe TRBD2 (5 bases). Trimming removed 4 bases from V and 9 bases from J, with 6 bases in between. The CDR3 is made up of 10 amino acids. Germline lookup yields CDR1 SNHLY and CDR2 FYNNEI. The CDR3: CASSVEAQYF. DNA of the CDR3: TGTGCCAGCAGTGTGGAGGCCCAGTACTTC.

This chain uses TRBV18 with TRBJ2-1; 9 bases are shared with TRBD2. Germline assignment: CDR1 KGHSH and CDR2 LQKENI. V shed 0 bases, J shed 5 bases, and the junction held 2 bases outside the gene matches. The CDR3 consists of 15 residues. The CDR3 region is CASSPPTSGNNEQFF. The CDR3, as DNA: TGTGCCAGCTCACCACCGACTAGCGGTAACAATGAGCAGTTCTTC.

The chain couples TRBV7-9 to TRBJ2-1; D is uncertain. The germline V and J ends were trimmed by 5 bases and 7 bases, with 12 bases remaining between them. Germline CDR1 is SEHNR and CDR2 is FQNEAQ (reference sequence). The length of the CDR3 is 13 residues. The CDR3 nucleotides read TGTGCCAGCAGCCCCGCCAGCCGAAATGAGCAGTTCTTC. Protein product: CASSPASRNEQFF.